Sequencing of this T cell receptor (beta chain) was carried out in a study of blood T cells in healthy people across ages. For the second PCR, which ran for 7 to 11 cycles, a sample-barcoded 5' primer and a J-beta primer mix were used. TCRdb reprocessed the 5' RACE reads with MiXCR, giving one entry per CDR3 protein. The table lists about 670,000 distinct CDR3 sequences, 40% to 50% of them singletons. The CDR3 length is 14 residues. V was pared by 5 bases and J by 5 bases, with 9 bases of the junction left unmatched. Per the germline V gene, CDR1 is SGHTA and CDR2 is FQGTGA. Sequenced sample: blood. This receptor was identified in a man at least 80 years old in good health. V usage is TRBV7-3 and J usage is TRBJ2-7, with 7 bases matching TRBD2. The CDR3 DNA reads as TGTGCCAGCAGCCCCTCTGGGGGGGGAGACGAGCAGTACTTC. Translation: CASSPSGGGDEQYF.